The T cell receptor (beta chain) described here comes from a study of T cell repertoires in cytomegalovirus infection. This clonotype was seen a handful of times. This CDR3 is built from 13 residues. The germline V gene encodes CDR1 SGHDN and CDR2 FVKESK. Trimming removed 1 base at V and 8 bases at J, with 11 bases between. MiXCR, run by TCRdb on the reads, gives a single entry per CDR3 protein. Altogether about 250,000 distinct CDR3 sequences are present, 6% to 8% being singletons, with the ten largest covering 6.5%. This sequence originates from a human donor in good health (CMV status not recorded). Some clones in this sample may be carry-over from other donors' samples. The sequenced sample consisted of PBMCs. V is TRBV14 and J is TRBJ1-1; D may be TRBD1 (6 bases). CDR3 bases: TGTGCCAGCAGCCAAGTTAACAGGGCCGAAGCTTTCTTT. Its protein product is CASSQVNRAEAFF.